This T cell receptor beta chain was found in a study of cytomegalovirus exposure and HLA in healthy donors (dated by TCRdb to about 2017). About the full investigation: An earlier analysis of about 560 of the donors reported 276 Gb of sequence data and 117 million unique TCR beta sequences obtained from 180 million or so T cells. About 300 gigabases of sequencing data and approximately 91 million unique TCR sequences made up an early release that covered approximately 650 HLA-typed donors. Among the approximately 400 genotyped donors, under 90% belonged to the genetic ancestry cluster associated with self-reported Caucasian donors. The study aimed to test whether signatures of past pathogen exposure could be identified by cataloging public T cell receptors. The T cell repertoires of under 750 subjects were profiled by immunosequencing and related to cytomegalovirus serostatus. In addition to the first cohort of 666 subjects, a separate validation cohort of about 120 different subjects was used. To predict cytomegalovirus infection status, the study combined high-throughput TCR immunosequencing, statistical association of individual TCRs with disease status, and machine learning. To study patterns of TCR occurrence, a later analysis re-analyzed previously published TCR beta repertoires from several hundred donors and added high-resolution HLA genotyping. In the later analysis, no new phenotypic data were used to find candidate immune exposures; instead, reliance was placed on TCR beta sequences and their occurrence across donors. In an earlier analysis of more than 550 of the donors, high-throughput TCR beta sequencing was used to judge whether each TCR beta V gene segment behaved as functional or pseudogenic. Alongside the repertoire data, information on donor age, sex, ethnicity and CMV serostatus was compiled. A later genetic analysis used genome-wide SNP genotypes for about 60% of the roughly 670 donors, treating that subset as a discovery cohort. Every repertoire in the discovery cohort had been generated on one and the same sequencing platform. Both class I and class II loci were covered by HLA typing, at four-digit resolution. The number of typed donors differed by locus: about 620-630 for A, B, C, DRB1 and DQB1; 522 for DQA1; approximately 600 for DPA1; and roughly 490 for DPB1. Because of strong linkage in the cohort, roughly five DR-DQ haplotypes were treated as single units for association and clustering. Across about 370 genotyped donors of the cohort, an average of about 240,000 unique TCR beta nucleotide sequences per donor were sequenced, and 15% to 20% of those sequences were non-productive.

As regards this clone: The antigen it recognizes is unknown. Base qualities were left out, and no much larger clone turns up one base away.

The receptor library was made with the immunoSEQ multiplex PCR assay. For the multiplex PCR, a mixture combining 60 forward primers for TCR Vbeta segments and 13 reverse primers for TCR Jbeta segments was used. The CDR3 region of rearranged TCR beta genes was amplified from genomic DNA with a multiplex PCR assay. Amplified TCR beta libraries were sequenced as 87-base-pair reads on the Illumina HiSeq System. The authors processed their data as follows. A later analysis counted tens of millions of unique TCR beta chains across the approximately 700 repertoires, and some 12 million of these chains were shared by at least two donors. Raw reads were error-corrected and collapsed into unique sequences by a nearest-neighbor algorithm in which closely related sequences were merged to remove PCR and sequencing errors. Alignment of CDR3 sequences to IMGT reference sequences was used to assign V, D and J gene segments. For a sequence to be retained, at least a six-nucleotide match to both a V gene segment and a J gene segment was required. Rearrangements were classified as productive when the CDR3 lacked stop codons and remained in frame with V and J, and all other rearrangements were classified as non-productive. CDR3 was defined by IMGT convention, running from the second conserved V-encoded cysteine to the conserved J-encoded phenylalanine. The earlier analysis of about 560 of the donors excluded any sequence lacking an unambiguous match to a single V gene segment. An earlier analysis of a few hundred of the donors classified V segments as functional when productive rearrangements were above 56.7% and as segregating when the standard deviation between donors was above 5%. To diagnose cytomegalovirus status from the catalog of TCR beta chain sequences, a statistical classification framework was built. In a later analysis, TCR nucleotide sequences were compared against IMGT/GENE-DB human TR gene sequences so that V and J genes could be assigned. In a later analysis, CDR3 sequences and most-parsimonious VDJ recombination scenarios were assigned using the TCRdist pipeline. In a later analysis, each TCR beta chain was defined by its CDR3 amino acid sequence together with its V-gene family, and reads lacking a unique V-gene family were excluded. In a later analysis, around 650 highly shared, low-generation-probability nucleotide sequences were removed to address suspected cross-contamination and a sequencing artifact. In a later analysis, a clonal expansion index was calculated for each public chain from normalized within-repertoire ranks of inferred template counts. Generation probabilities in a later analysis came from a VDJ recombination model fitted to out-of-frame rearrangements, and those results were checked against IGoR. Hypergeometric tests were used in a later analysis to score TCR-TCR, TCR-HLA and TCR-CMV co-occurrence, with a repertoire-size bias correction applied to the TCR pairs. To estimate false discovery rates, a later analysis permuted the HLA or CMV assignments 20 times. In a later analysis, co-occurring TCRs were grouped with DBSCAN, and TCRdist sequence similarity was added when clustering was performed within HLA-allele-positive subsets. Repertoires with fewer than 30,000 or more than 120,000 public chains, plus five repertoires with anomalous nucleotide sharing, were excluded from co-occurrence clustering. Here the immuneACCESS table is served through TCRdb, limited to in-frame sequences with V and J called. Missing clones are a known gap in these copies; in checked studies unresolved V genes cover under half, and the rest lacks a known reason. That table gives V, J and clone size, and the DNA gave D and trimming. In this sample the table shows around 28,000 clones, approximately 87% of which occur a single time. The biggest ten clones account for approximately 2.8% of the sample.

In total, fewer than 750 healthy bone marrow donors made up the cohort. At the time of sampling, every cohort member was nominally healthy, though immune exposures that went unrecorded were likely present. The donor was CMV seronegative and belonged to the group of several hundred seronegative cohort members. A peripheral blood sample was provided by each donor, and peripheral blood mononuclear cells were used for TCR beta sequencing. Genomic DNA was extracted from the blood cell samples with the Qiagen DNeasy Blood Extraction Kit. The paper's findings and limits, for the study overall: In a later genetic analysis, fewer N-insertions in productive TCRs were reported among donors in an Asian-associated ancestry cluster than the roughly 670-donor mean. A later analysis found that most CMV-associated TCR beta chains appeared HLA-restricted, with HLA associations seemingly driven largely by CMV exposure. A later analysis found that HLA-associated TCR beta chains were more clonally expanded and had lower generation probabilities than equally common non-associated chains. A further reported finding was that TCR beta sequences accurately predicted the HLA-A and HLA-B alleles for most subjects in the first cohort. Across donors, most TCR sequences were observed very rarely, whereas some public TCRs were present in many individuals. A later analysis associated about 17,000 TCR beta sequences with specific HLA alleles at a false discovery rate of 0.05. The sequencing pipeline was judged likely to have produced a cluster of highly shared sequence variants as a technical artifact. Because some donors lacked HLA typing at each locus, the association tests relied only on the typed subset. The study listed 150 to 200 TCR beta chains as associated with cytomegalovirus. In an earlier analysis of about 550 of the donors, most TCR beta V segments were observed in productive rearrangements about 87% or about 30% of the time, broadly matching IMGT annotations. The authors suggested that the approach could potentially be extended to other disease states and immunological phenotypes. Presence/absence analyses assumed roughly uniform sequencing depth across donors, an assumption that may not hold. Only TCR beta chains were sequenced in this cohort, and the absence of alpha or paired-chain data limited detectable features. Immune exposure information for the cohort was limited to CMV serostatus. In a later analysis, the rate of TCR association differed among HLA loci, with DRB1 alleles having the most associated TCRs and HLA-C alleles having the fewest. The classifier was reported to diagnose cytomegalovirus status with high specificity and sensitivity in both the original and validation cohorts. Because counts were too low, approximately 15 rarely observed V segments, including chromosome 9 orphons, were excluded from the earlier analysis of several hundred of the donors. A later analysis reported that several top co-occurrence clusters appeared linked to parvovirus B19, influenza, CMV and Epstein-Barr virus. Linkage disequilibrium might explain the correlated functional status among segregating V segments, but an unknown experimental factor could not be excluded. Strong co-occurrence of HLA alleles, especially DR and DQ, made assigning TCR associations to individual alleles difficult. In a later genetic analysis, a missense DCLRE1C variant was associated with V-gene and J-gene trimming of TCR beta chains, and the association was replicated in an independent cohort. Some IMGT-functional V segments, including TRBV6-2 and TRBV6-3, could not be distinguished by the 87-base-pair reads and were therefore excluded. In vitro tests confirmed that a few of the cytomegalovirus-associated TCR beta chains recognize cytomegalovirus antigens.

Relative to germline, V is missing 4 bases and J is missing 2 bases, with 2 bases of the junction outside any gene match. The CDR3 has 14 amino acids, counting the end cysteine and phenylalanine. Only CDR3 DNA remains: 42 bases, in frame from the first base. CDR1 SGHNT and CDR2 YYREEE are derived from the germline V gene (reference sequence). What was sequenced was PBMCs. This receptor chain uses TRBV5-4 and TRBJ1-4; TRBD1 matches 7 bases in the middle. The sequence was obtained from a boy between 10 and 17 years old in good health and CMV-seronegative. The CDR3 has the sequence CASSMGQTNEKLFF. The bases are TGTGCCAGCAGCATGGGACAGACTAATGAAAAACTGTTTTTT.